This T cell receptor (beta chain) was recorded in a study of T-cell memory formation after mild COVID-19. About this clonotype: Its antigen remains unidentified.

Findings of the study overall: Cross-reactive memory appears to have joined, as suggested by some responding clones showing up in pre-infection memory.

TCRdb independently ran MiXCR on the 5' RACE reads; one entry per CDR3 protein. The sample lists 470,000 or so distinct CDR3 sequences; roughly 25% were seen once. CDR3 length: 13 residues. CDR1 is KGHSH, CDR2 LQKENI, per germline. J was trimmed by 15 bases and V by 3 bases; bases with no gene match: 11. This receptor was taken from an adult woman who had mild COVID-19 (a few samples of this study predate the infection). Cell type and time point are not known. The source material was PBMCs or a T cell subset sorted from them (not recorded which). This chain uses TRBV18 with TRBJ2-1; 7 nucleotides match TRBD1. In DNA, the CDR3 is TGTGCCAGCTCACCGAACCGGGACAGCGATATGTTCTTC. This translates into CASSPNRDSDMFF.